This TCR beta chain originates from a study of blood T cell repertoires in COVID-19. Study-level information: The United States, Italy and Spain were the sources of the acute and convalescent COVID-19 samples. PBMCs, B-cell-depleted T cells, or T cells provided the cDNA or gDNA that made up the material.

Trimming took 2 bases from V and 2 from J; bases not matched to a gene: 17. The CDR3 sequence is 20 residues long. CDR1 and CDR2 (germline): SGHRS, YFSETQ. Original methodology: Amplified reference gene primers provided the basis for estimating nucleated cell counts. Using immunoSEQ multiplex PCR, the repertoire was profiled, and TCRdb retains in-frame clones only, with some absent. V, J and clone size are taken as reported in that table, and D and trimming were inferred from the DNA itself. The repertoire consists of 250,000 to 350,000 clones, with about nine tenths occurring once and the leading ten covering 3%.

What was sequenced was peripheral blood. The clonotype was recovered from a young woman with active or convalescent COVID-19. This rearrangement joins TRBV5-1 to TRBJ2-3; 10 bases are a match to TRBD1. This chain's CDR3 is CASSFLPSRPGQGNTDTQYF. CDR3 sequence (DNA): TGCGCCAGCAGCTTTTTACCCTCCCGTCCGGGACAGGGGAACACAGATACGCAGTATTTT. Drawing the rest from reference TRBV5-1 and TRBJ2-3, the complete variable domain is KAGVTQTPRYLIKTRGQQVTLSCSPISGHRSVSWYQQTPGQGLQFLFEYFSETQRNKGNFPGRFSGRQFSNSRSEMNVSTLELGDSALYLCASSFLPSRPGQGNTDTQYFGPGTRLTVL.